The clone carrying this T cell receptor beta chain appeared a few times. Construction of the TCRbeta library involved unique molecular identifiers. Using its own MiXCR run on the PCR reads, TCRdb lists one record per CDR3 protein. The sample carries around 700,000 distinct CDR3 sequences, around 13% recorded once. With 0 bases removed from V and 6 bases from J, the gap between germline ends came to 13 bases. This CDR3 spans 14 amino acids. Germline CDR1 and CDR2: SGHRS and YFSETQ. This entry is derived from a study of T-cell reconstitution after alpha-beta-depleted transplantation in children. The chain uses TRBV5-1 and TRBJ2-7, with a tentative D call TRBD2 (6 bases). Sample: PBMCs, taken before TCRalphabeta/CD19-depleted stem cell transplant. The clonotype comes from a girl aged 2 to 10 with congenital amegakaryocytic thrombocytopenia, due to receive a stem cell transplant. CDR3 nucleotide sequence: TGCGCCAGCAGCTTGGTGGCGGGGAAGATCGAGCAGTACTTC. This translates into CASSLVAGKIEQYF. Based on the CDR3 plus reference TRBV5-1 and TRBJ2-7, the full variable domain is KAGVTQTPRYLIKTRGQQVTLSCSPISGHRSVSWYQQTPGQGLQFLFEYFSETQRNKGNFPGRFSGRQFSNSRSEMNVSTLELGDSALYLCASSLVAGKIEQYFGPGTRLTVT.